A selection of T cell receptor beta chains follows, all from one sample in a study of beta chain features in type 1 diabetes. Assay: immunoSEQ multiplex PCR; the TCRdb copy retains only in-frame clones and omits some. The repertoire has about 180,000 clones, around 7.9% of them found once; the top ten carry roughly 0.5%. Sequences were obtained from central memory CD4+ T cells from blood. The receptors here all came from a man aged 18-30 years with type 1 diabetes. Both conserved end residues are part of each CDR3. The D gene is left open where the match is weak. Rows give clone size only sometimes, using once, few, many, or a class for an expanded clone.

abundance	d_gene	v_gene	j_gene	CDR3aa	CDR3nt
NA	TRBD2	TRBV13	TRBJ2-7	CASSQQASGRHEQYF	TGTGCCAGCAGCCAGCAGGCTAGCGGGAGGCACGAGCAGTACTTC
NA	TRBD1	TRBV7-9	TRBJ2-3	CASSSTTGQAITDTQYF	TGTGCCAGCAGCTCGACGACCGGACAGGCGATCACAGATACGCAGTATTTT
NA	TRBD1	TRBV18	TRBJ2-7	CASSLGTGTYEQYF	TGTGCCAGCTCACTTGGGACAGGTACCTACGAGCAGTACTTC
NA	NA	TRBV28	TRBJ1-2	CASSSAGGGVGYGYTF	TGTGCCAGCAGTTCCGCTGGGGGGGGAGTAGGGTATGGCTACACCTTC
few	NA	TRBV7-2	TRBJ2-1	CASSFSEGVLFF	TGTGCCAGCAGCTTTTCCGAGGGTGTTCTGTTCTTC
few	TRBD1	TRBV5-4	TRBJ1-5	CASSQGAGSNQPQHF	TGTGCCAGCAGTCAGGGGGCCGGGAGCAATCAGCCCCAGCATTTT
few	TRBD2	TRBV5-4	TRBJ2-7	CASSLERGESYEQYF	TGTGCCAGCAGCCTCGAGCGGGGGGAATCCTACGAGCAGTACTTC
few	TRBD2	TRBV15	TRBJ2-7	CATSGERGPTYEQYF	TGTGCCACCAGCGGTGAGCGGGGGCCCACCTACGAGCAGTACTTC
NA	TRBD1	TRBV7-6	TRBJ2-7	CASSSPQGQGGHEQYF	TGTGCCAGCAGCTCCCCACAGGGACAGGGCGGCCACGAGCAGTACTTC
NA	TRBD1	TRBV19	TRBJ2-2	CASSMVAGGTGELFF	TGTGCCAGTAGTATGGTCGCAGGGGGCACCGGGGAGCTGTTTTTT
NA	TRBD2	TRBV7-2	TRBJ2-7	CASSLTGGGSYEQYF	TGTGCCAGCAGCTTAACGGGCGGGGGTTCCTACGAGCAGTACTTC
NA	NA	TRBV30	TRBJ1-1	CAWSTYAEAFF	TGTGCCTGGAGTACCTACGCTGAAGCTTTCTTT
few	TRBD2	TRBV4-2	TRBJ2-7	CASSQDGSGSAYEQYF	TGTGCCAGCAGCCAAGATGGGAGCGGGAGTGCTTACGAGCAGTACTTC
few	TRBD2	TRBV5-4	TRBJ2-1	CASSQTSATYNEQFF	TGTGCCAGCAGCCAGACTAGCGCCACCTACAATGAGCAGTTCTTC